The 3 T cell receptor beta chains listed next were all sequenced from one sample in a study of OX40 agonist ivuxolimab in advanced cancers. Clones were sequenced by immunoSEQ multiplex PCR, and TCRdb holds only the in-frame ones, with some missing. Of tens of thousands of clones listed, 81% are singletons. This sample comprised CD4+ or CD8+ T cells sorted from blood, obtained in a trial of the OX40 agonist ivuxolimab. These TCRs come from an adult with an advanced solid tumor such as melanoma, head and neck, liver or kidney cancer.

The chain couples TRBV11-3 to TRBJ2-3, with a tentative D call TRBD1 (5 bases). The CDR3 has 14 residues. Germline V gives CDR1 SGHNT, CDR2 YENEEA. V lost 5 bases and J 6 bases, leaving 15 bases between the germline ends. CDR3 sequence: CASSPPTDRDTQYF. CDR3 sequence (DNA): TGTGCCAGCAGCCCTCCGACAGATAGGGATACGCAGTATTTT.

The chain employs TRBV5-4 and TRBJ2-7; D not certain. The CDR3 covers 13 residues. V was trimmed by 4 bases and J by 2 bases, leaving 10 bases between them. Per germline, CDR1 SGHNT and CDR2 YYREEE (reference sequence). Written as DNA, the CDR3 is TGTGCCAGCAGCCCGGACCCTACCTACGAGCAGTACTTC. This sequence encodes CASSPDPTYEQYF.

The V call is TRBV7-9, the J call TRBJ2-5; D is perhaps TRBD2 (5 bases). In germline, CDR1 is SEHNR, CDR2 FQNEAQ (reference sequence). V was clipped by 6 bases and J by 4 bases, with 15 bases between them. The CDR3 loop spans 14 amino acids. The CDR3 reads CASRTGMGIETQYF. The CDR3 region has the DNA TGTGCCAGCAGGACCGGGATGGGGATAGAGACCCAGTACTTC.